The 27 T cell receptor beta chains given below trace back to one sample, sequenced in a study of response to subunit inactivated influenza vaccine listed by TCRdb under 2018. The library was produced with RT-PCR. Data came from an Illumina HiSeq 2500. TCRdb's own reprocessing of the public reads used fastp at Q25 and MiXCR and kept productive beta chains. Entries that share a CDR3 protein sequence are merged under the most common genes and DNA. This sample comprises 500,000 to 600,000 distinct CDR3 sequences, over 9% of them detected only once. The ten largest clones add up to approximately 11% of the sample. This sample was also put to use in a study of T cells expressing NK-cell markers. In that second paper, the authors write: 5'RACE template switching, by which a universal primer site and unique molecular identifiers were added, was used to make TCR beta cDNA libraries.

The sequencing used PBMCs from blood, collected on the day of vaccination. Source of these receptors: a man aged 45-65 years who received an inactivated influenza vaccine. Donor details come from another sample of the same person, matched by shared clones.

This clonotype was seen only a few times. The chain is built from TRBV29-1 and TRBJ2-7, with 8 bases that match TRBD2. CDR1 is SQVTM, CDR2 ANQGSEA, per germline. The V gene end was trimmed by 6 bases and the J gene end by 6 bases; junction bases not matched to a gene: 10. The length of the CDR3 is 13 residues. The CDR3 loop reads CSVAGTRNGEQYF. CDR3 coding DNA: TGCAGCGTGGCCGGGACTAGAAATGGCGAGCAGTACTTC.

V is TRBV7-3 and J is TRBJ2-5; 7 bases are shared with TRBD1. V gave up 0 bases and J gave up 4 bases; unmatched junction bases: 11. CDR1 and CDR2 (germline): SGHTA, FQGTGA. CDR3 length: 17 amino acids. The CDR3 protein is CASSLTDSEGASETQYF. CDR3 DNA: TGTGCCAGCAGCTTAACGGACAGCGAGGGGGCTTCAGAGACCCAGTACTTC.

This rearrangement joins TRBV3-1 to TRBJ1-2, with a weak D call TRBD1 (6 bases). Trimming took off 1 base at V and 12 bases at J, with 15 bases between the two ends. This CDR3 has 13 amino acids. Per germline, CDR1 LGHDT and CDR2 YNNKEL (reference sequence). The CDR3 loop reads CASSQGGRVPNTF. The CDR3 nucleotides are TGTGCCAGCAGCCAAGGGGGGCGAGTCCCCAACACCTTC.

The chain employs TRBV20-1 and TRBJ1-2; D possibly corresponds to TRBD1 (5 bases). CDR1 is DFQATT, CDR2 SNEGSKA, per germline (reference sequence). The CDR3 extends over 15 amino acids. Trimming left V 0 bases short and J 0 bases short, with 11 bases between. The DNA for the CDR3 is TGCAGTGCTAGAGACTTTCAGGGACCTAACTATGGCTACACCTTC. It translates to CSARDFQGPNYGYTF.

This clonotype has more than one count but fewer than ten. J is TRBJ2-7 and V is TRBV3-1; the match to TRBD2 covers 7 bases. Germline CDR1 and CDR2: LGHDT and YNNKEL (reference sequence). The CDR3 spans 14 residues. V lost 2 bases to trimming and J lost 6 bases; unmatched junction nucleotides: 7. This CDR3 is CASSQSSGAREQYF. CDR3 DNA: TGTGCCAGCAGCCAATCCAGCGGGGCTCGCGAGCAGTACTTC.

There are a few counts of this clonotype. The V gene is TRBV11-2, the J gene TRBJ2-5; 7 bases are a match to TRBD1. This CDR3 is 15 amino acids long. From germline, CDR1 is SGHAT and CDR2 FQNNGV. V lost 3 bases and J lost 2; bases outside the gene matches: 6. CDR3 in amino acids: CASSLGQWYQETQYF. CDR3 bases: TGTGCCAGCAGCTTGGGACAGTGGTATCAAGAGACCCAGTACTTC.

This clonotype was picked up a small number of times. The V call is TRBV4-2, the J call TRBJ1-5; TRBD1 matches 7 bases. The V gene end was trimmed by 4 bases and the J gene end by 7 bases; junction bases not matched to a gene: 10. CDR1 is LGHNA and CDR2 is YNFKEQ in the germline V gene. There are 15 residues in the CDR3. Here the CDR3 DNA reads TGTGCCAGCAGCCCGAACAGGGGTAGTCCACAGCCCCAGCATTTT. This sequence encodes CASSPNRGSPQPQHF.

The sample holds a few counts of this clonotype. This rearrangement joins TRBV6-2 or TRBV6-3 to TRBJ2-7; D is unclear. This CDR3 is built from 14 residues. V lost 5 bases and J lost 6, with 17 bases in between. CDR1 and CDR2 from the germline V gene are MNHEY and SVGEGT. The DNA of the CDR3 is TGTGCCAGCAGTCCCGAGATAAGGCACGGCGAGCAGTACTTC. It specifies CASSPEIRHGEQYF.

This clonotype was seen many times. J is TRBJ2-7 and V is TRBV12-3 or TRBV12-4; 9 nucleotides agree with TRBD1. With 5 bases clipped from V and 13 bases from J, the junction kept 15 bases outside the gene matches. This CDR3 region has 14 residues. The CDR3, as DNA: TGTGCCAGCAGTCAAAGGACAGGGGAGGGAATCCCCTACTTC. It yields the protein CASSQRTGEGIPYF.

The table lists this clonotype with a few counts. CDR3 nucleotide sequence: TGTGCCAGCACCACATTCTTTCTAGCGGGGGGGCCAAGGAATGAGCAGTTCTTC. Its protein is CASTTFFLAGGPRNEQFF. The rearrangement uses TRBV11-2 and TRBJ2-1; 12 positions match TRBD2. J gave up 7 bases and V 7 bases, and 17 bases lay outside the gene matches. CDR3 size: 18 residues. Germline loops: CDR1 SGHAT, CDR2 FQNNGV.

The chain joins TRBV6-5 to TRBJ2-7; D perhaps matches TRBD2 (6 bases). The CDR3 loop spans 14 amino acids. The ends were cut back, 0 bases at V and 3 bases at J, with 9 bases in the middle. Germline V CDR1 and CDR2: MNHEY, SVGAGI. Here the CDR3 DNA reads TGTGCCAGCAGTTACTCGGTCGGGGGCTACGAGCAGTACTTC. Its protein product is CASSYSVGGYEQYF.

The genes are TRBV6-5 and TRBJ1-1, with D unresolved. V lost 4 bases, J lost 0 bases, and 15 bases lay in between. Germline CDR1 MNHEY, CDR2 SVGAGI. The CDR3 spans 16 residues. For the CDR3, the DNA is TGTGCCAGCAGTTCCCCATCGGGCAGGTTGAACACTGAAGCTTTCTTT. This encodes CASSSPSGRLNTEAFF.

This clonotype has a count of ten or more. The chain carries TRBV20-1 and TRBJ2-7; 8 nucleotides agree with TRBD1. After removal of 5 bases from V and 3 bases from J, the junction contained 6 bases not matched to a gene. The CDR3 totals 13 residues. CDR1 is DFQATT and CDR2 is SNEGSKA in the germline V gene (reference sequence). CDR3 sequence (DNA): TGCAGTGCTGAGGACGGGACAGGCTACGAGCAGTACTTC. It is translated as CSAEDGTGYEQYF.

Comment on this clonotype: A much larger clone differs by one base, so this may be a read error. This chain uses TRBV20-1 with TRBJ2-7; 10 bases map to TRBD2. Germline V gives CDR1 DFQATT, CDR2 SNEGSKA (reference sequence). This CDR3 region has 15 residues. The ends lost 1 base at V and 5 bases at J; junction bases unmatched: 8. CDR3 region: CSARVASGGSHEQYF. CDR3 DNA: TGCAGTGCTAGAGTGGCTAGCGGGGGTTCCCACGAGCAGTACTTC.

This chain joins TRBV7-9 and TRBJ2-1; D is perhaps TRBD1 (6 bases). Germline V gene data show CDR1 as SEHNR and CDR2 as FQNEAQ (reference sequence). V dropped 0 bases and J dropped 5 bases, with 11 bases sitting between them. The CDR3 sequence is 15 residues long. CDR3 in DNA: TGTGCCAGCAGCTTAGCAGGACAGACCAACAATGAGCAGTTCTTC. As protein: CASSLAGQTNNEQFF.

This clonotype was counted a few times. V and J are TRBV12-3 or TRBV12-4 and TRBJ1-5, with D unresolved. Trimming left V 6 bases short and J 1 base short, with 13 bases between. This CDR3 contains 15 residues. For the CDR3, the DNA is TGTGCCAGCAGGACTACATATATCAGCAATCAGCCCCAGCATTTT. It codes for CASRTTYISNQPQHF.

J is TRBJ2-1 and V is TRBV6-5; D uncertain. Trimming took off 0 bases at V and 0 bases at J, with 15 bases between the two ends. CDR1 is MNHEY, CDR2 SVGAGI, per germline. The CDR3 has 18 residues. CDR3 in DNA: TGTGCCAGCAGTTACTCTTGGGTCCGCGCTAGCTCCTACAATGAGCAGTTCTTC. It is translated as CASSYSWVRASSYNEQFF.

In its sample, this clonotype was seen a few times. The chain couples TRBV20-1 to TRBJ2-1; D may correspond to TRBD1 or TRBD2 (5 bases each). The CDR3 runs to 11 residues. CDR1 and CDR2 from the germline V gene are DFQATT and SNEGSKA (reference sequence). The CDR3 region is CRLGEGDEQFF. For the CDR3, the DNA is TGCAGACTAGGAGAAGGGGATGAGCAGTTCTTC.

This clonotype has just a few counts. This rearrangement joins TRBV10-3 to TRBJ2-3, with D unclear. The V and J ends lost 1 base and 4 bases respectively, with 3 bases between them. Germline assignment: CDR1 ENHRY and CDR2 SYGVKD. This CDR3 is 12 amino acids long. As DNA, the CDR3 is TGTGCCATCAGTGAGTTCTCAGATACGCAGTATTTT. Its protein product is CAISEFSDTQYF.

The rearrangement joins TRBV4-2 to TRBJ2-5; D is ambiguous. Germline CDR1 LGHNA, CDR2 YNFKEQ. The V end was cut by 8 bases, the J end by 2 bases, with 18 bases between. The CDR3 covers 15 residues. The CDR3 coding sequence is TGTGCCAGCGGGTCAAGTTGGACGTTACAAGAGACCCAGTACTTC. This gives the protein CASGSSWTLQETQYF.

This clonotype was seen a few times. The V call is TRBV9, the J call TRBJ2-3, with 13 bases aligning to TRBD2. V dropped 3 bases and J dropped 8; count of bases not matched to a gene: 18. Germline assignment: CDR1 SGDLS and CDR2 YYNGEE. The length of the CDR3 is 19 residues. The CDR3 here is CASSAGLAGVYQGLATQYF. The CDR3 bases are TGTGCCAGCAGCGCCGGACTAGCGGGGGTCTATCAGGGTTTAGCTACGCAGTATTTT.

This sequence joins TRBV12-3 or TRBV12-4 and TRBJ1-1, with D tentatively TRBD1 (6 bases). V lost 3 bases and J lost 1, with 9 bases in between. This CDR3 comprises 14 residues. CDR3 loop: CASSFWTANTEAFF. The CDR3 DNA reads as TGTGCCAGCAGTTTTTGGACAGCGAACACTGAAGCTTTCTTT.

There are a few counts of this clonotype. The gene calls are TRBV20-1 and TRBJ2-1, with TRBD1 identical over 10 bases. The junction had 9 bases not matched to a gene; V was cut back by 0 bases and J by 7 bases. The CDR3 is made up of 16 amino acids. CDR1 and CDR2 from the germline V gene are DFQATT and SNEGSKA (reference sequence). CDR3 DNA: TGCAGTGCTAGAGATAGGGACAGGGGTTGGGGAAATGAGCAGTTCTTC. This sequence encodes CSARDRDRGWGNEQFF.

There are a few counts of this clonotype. The CDR3 is CASSDKRGPFSYEQYF. In DNA form, the CDR3 reads TGTGCCAGCAGTGATAAAAGGGGCCCATTCTCCTACGAGCAGTACTTC. This chain connects TRBV2 to TRBJ2-7; D might be TRBD1 (5 bases). This CDR3 spans 16 amino acids. The germline V and J ends were trimmed by 3 bases and 0 bases, with 15 bases remaining between them. Germline loops: CDR1 SNHLY, CDR2 FYNNEI.

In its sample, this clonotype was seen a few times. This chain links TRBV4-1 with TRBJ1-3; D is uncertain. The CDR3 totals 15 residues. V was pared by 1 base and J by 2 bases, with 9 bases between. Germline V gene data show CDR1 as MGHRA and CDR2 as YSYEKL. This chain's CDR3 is CASSQVFGTGNTIYF. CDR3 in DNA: TGCGCCAGCAGCCAAGTATTCGGGACTGGAAACACCATATATTTT.

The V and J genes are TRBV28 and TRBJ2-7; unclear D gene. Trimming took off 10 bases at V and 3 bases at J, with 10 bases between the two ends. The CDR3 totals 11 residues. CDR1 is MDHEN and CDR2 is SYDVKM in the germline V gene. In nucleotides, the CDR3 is TGTGCCACGCTCGGCAGCTACGAGCAGTACTTC. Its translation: CATLGSYEQYF.

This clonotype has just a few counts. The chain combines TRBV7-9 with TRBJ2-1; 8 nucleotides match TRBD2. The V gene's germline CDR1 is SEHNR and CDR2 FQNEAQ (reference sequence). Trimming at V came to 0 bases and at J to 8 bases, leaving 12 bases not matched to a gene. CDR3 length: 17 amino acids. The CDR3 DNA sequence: TGTGCCAGCAGCTTAGCGCAACTAGCGGTTAAGGCCTATGAGCAGTTCTTC. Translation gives CASSLAQLAVKAYEQFF. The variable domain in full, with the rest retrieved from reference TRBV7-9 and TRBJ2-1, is DTGVSQNPRHKITKRGQNVTFRCDPISEHNRLYWYRQTLGQGPEFLTYFQNEAQLEKSRLLSDRFSAERPKGSFSTLEIQRTEQGDSAMYLCASSLAQLAVKAYEQFFGPGTRLTVL.